This T cell receptor beta chain was found in a study of regulatory T cells in long-lasting Graves disease. Whole-study results and caveats: Small sample size may have lowered accuracy.

This clonotype came up many times. Its antigen remains unknown. Time point described: newly diagnosed GD, antithyroid drugs for less than 3 months. PBMC RNA served as the TCR library source. In Xi'an, China, an endocrinology department was the source of patients. The authors built TCR beta libraries using iRepertoire HTBI primers and Arm-PCR of CDR3 regions. TCRdb itself ran the multiplex PCR reads through MiXCR, one entry per CDR3 protein. The table lists approximately 400,000 distinct CDR3 sequences, approximately 15% of them singletons. Germline loops: CDR1 SEHNR, CDR2 FQNEAQ (reference sequence). The CDR3 is made up of 13 amino acids. The germline V and J ends were trimmed by 5 bases and 3 bases, with 10 bases remaining between them. These records were also assigned to another study, of T cells in Graves' hyperthyroidism and ophthalmopathy. As that report states: The HTBI set primed first-round TCR CDR3 RT-PCR.

This clonotype was sampled from a woman aged 35 to 49 with Graves disease. The rearrangement joins TRBV7-9 to TRBJ2-5, with unresolved D. The material was peripheral blood mononuclear cells (PBMCs), obtained at new diagnosis, from a patient treated with antithyroid drugs. CDR3 sequence reads: CASSAMLEETQYF. The DNA of the CDR3 is TGTGCCAGCAGCGCGATGCTGGAAGAGACCCAGTACTTC.